This T cell receptor (beta chain) was retrieved from a study of shared clonotypes between healthy human individuals. On the study more broadly: The cohort comprised a couple of women and a few men. Their ages spanned 18 to 49 years. Overall study results and limits: The study drew on few donors, limiting represented genetic and exposure-history diversity.

Comment on this clone: As yet, its antigen is unknown.

Generated by immunoSEQ multiplex PCR, the TCRdb table keeps only in-frame clones and is missing some. The table lists roughly 2.1 million clones, roughly 91% of them singletons, with over 1.5% in the top ten. Terminally differentiated effector memory CD45RA+ cells were left out of the naive CD8 fraction, which was CD45RO-negative and positively selected for CCR7. This CDR3 comprises 13 residues. V was clipped by 5 bases and J by 1 base, with 9 bases between them. The germline gives CDR1 SGHAT, CDR2 FQNNGV. J is TRBJ2-7 and V is TRBV11-2, with D maybe TRBD1 (6 bases). This clonotype was sampled from a man between 18 and 35 years old in good health. Some clones in this sample may be carry-over from other donors' samples. Sequencing input: naive CD8+ T cells from PBMCs. Written as DNA, the CDR3 is TGTGCCAGCAGCGCGGACAGTTCCTACGAGCAGTACTTC. This sequence encodes CASSADSSYEQYF.